One T cell receptor (beta chain) is described in this entry. Sequenced by immunoSEQ multiplex PCR; TCRdb stores in-frame clones only, minus some. The sample yields about 40,000 clones, 80% to 95% seen once. This specimen comes from a study of T cell changes during pregnancy in multiple sclerosis. This CDR3 comprises 14 residues. Trimming took off 6 bases at V and 2 bases at J, with 14 bases between the two ends. Germline V gene sequence: CDR1 LNHDA, CDR2 SQIVND (reference sequence). This sequence originates from a female donor with multiple sclerosis, enrolled in a pregnancy study. The source was CD8+ T cells from peripheral blood mononuclear cells, collected in the first trimester of pregnancy. The chain joins TRBV19 to TRBJ2-7; no clear D gene. CDR3 nucleotides: TGTGCCAGTAGCCCCAAGCGAAACCCCTACGAGCAGTACTTC. This gives the protein CASSPKRNPYEQYF.